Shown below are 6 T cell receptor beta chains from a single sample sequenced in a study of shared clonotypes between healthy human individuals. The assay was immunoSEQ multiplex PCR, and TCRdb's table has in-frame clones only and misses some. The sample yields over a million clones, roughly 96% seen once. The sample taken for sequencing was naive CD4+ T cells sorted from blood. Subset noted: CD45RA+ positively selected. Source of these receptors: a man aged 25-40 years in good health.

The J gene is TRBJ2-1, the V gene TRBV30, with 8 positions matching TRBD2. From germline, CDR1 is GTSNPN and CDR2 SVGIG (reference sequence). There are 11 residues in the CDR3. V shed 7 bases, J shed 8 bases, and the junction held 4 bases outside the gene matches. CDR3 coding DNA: TGTGCCTTGACTAGCGTCGATGAGCAGTTCTTC. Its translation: CALTSVDEQFF.

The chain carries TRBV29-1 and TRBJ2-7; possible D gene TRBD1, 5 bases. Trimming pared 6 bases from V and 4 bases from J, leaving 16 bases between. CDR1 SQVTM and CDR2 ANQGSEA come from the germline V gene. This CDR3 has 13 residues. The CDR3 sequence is CSVGVKGFYEQYF. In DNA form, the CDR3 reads TGCAGCGTAGGTGTGAAGGGGTTTTACGAGCAGTACTTC.

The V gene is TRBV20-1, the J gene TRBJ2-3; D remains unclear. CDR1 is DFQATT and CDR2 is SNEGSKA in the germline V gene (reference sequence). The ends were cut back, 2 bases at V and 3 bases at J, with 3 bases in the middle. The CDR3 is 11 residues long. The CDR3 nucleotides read TGCAGTGCTAGACAGACAGATACGCAGTATTTT. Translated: CSARQTDTQYF.

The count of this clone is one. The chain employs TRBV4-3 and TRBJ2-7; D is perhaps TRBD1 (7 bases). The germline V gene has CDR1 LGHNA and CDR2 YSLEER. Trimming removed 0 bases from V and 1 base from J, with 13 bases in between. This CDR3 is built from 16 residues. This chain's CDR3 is CASSQDRGTLSYEQYF. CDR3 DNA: TGCGCCAGCAGCCAAGACAGGGGGACTCTTTCCTACGAGCAGTACTTC.

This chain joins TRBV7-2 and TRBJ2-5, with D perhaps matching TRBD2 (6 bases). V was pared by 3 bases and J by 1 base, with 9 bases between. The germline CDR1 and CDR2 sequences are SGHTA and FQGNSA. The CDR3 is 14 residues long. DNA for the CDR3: TGTGCCAGCAGCTTCGGGACTTTCCAAGAGACCCAGTACTTC. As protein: CASSFGTFQETQYF. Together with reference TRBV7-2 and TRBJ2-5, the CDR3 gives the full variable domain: GAGVSQSPSNKVTEKGKDVELRCDPISGHTALYWYRQSLGQGLEFLIYFQGNSAPDKSGLPSDRFSAERTGGSVSTLTIQRTQQEDSAVYLCASSFGTFQETQYFGPGTRLLVL.

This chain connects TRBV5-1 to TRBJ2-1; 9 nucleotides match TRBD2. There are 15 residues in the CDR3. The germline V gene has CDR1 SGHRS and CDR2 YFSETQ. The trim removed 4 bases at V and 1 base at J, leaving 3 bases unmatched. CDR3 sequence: CASSGGLASYNEQFF. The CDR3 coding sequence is TGCGCCAGCAGCGGCGGACTAGCGTCCTACAATGAGCAGTTCTTC.